This T cell receptor (beta chain) derives from a study of blood T cell repertoires in COVID-19. Across the study: Researchers got acute and convalescent COVID-19 samples from the United States, Italy and Spain. T cells, B-cell-depleted T cells, or PBMCs provided the cDNA or gDNA that served as material.

This CDR3 spans 13 amino acids. V lost 3 bases, J lost 5 bases, and 10 bases lay in between. Germline V lookup: CDR1 KGHSH, CDR2 LQKENI. Source study methods: The authors estimated nucleated cell counts from reference gene primer amplification. Produced via immunoSEQ multiplex PCR; TCRdb's table is partial and in-frame only. V and J calls plus clone size are reproduced from that table; the DNA served to infer D and trimming. The sample includes more than 80,000 clones, around 81% of them seen just once. Sequences were obtained from peripheral blood. J is TRBJ1-1 and V is TRBV18; possibly TRBD1 for D (5 bases). The clonotype was recovered from a woman in her sixties or seventies with acute or convalescent COVID-19. CDR3 in DNA: TGTGCCAGCTCACCGGCTAGGGGAACTGAAGCTTTCTTT. It specifies CASSPARGTEAFF.